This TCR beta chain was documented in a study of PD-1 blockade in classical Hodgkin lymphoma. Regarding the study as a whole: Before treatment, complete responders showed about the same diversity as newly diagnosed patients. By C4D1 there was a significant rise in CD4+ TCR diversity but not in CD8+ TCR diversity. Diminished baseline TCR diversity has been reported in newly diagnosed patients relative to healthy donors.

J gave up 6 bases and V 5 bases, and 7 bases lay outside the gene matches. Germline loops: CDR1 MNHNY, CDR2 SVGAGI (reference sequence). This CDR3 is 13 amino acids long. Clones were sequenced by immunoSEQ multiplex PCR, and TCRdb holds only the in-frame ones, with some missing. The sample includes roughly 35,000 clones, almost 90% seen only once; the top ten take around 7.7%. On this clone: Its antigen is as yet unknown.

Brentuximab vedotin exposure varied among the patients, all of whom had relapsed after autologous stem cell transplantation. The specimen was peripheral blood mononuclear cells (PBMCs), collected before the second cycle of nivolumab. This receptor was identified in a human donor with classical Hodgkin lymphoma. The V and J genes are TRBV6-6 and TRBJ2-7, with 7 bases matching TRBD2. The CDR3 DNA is TGTGCCAGCAGTAAAACACTAGCGCGCGAGCAGTACTTC. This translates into CASSKTLAREQYF.